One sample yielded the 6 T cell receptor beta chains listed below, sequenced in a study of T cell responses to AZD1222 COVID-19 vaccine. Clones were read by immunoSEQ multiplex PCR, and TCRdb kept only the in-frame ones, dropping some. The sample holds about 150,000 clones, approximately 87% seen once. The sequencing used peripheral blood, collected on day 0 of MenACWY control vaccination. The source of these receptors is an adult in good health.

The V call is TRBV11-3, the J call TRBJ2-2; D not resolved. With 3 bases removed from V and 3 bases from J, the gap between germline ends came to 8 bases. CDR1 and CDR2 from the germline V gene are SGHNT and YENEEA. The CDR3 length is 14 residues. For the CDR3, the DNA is TGTGCCAGCAGCTTTGGTCGATACACCGGGGAGCTGTTTTTT. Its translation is CASSFGRYTGELFF.

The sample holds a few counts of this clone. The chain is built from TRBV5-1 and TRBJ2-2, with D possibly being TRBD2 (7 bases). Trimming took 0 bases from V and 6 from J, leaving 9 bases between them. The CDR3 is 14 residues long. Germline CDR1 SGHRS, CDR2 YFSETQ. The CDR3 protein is CASSLDGGPGELFF. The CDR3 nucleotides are TGCGCCAGCAGCTTGGACGGGGGGCCCGGGGAGCTGTTTTTT.

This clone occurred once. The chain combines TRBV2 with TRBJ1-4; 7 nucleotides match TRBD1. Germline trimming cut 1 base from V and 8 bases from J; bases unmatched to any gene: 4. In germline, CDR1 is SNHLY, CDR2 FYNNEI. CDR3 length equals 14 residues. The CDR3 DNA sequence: TGTGCCAGCAGTGAAGACAGGGGTGGAGAAAAACTGTTTTTT. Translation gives CASSEDRGGEKLFF.

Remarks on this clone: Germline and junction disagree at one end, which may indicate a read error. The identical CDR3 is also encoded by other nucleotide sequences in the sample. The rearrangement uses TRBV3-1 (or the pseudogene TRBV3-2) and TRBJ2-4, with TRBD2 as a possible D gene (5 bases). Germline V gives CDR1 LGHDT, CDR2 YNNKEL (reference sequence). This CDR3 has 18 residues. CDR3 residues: CASSQGRTADLAKNIQYF. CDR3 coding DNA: TGTGCCAGCAGTCAAGGCAGGACTGCCGATCTAGCCAAAAACATTCAGTACTTC.

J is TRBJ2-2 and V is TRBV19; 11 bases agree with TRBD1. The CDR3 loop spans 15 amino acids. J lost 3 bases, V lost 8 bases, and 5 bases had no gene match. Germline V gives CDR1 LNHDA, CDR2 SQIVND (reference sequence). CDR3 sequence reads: CASGQGAIDTGELFF. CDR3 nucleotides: TGTGCCAGTGGACAGGGGGCAATCGACACCGGGGAGCTGTTTTTT.

The CDR3 loop is CASSLAGAAGNEQFF. DNA for the CDR3: TGTGCCAGCAGCTTGGCGGGGGCGGCGGGCAATGAGCAGTTCTTC. The V and J genes are TRBV5-6 and TRBJ2-1; D tentatively fits TRBD1 or TRBD2 (6 bases each). The CDR3 covers 15 residues. V was trimmed by 0 bases and J by 6 bases, leaving 13 bases between them. Germline assignment: CDR1 SGHDT and CDR2 YYEEEE.